This is a list of T cell receptor beta chains from one sample in a study of T-cell reconstitution after alpha-beta-depleted transplantation in children. TCRdb called the PCR reads again in MiXCR, with one record for every CDR3 protein. Altogether a few hundred thousand distinct CDR3 sequences are present, around 9.7% being singletons, with the ten largest covering 5% to 6%. Sample: PBMCs from the stem cell graft donor, taken from the stem cell graft. The receptor source for this set is a human donor who donated a stem cell graft to a child with SCID. CDR3s include the opening cysteine and the closing phenylalanine or tryptophan. A D gene is named only where the DNA matches it firmly. Only some rows state a clone size, as once, few, many or a class for expanded clones.

D gene	V gene	clone size	J gene	CDR3 protein	CDR3 DNA
-	TRBV16	few	TRBJ1-3	CASSQSRQGPGNTIYF	TGTGCCAGCAGCCAATCGCGGCAGGGGCCTGGAAACACCATATATTTT
-	TRBV5-1	few	TRBJ1-1	CASRPTGGTEAFF	TGCGCCAGCAGACCAACGGGGGGCACTGAAGCTTTCTTT
-	TRBV12-3/TRBV12-4	many	TRBJ1-1	CASRLIGGNTEAFF	TGTGCCAGCAGGTTGATCGGGGGGAACACTGAAGCTTTCTTT
-	TRBV3-1	many	TRBJ2-3	CASSPRNTDTQYF	TGTGCCAGCAGCCCCCGGAACACAGATACGCAGTATTTT
-	TRBV7-2	many	TRBJ2-3	CASSLGPLTDTQYF	TGTGCCAGCAGCTTAGGCCCCCTCACAGATACGCAGTATTTT
-	TRBV12-3/TRBV12-4	many	TRBJ1-4	CASSRGLANEKLFF	TGTGCCAGCAGTCGGGGGTTGGCTAATGAAAAACTGTTTTTT
TRBD2	TRBV5-1	many	TRBJ2-1	CASSLVPAGASYNEQFF	TGCGCCAGCAGCTTGGTTCCAGCGGGGGCCTCCTACAATGAGCAGTTCTTC
-	TRBV2	many	TRBJ1-1	CASADSPSPPEAFF	TGTGCCAGCGCCGACAGCCCCAGTCCACCCGAAGCTTTCTTT
-	TRBV18	-	TRBJ2-5	CASSPGLEQETQYF	TGTGCCAGCTCACCGGGACTGGAGCAAGAGACCCAGTACTTC
-	TRBV28	many	TRBJ2-5	CASSLGVGLAETQYF	TGTGCCAGCAGTTTGGGAGTGGGACTTGCGGAGACCCAGTACTTC
-	TRBV27	once	TRBJ2-1	CASSLGGGGRYNEQFF	TGTGCCAGCAGCCTGGGAGGGGGGGGGCGATACAATGAGCAGTTCTTC
TRBD1	TRBV25-1	many	TRBJ2-5	CASSESKGGQGARETQYF	TGTGCCAGCAGTGAATCGAAGGGCGGACAGGGGGCTAGAGAGACCCAGTACTTC
TRBD1	TRBV6-1	many	TRBJ2-7	CASTNLHGDRAYEQYF	TGTGCCAGCACCAACTTACATGGCGACAGGGCCTACGAGCAGTACTTC
-	TRBV18	many	TRBJ1-1	CASSPQPGATEAFF	TGTGCCAGCTCACCACAACCCGGGGCCACTGAAGCTTTCTTT
TRBD1	TRBV18	few	TRBJ2-7	CASSPDRVVNEQYF	TGTGCCAGCTCACCAGACAGGGTCGTAAACGAGCAGTACTTC
-	TRBV7-6	many	TRBJ2-1	CASSLFQLPYNEQFF	TGTGCCAGCAGCTTATTCCAGCTCCCCTACAATGAGCAGTTCTTC
-	TRBV7-2	many	TRBJ1-4	CATGTRPNEKLFF	TGTGCCACCGGGACACGACCTAATGAAAAACTGTTTTTT
-	TRBV27	many	TRBJ2-5	CASSWGHRYF	TGTGCCAGCAGTTGGGGACACCGATACTTC
-	TRBV20-1	-	TRBJ1-5	CSASLVNQPQHF	TGCAGTGCTAGTTTGGTGAATCAGCCCCAGCATTTT
-	TRBV5-1	many	TRBJ1-1	CASSSTVYPATEAFF	TGCGCCAGCAGCTCGACAGTCTACCCTGCCACTGAAGCTTTCTTT
-	TRBV7-2	many	TRBJ2-5	CASSFRGEETQYF	TGTGCCAGCAGCTTCCGAGGGGAAGAGACCCAGTACTTC
TRBD2	TRBV20-1	many	TRBJ2-3	CSASKAGGRTDTQYF	TGCAGTGCTAGCAAAGCGGGGGGACGCACAGATACGCAGTATTTT
TRBD1	TRBV7-9	many	TRBJ2-7	CASSFLATGTYEQYF	TGTGCCAGCAGCTTCCTCGCGACAGGGACCTACGAGCAGTACTTC
-	TRBV5-1	many	TRBJ2-1	CASSLFAQSQSQFF	TGCGCCAGCAGCTTGTTTGCCCAGTCTCAATCACAGTTCTTC
-	TRBV5-1	many	TRBJ1-3	CASSLNTGGQSSGNTIYF	TGCGCCAGCAGCCTGAACACCGGGGGGCAGAGCTCTGGAAACACCATATATTTT
-	TRBV9	few	TRBJ1-1	CASSVGATEAFF	TGTGCCAGCAGCGTAGGTGCAACTGAAGCTTTCTTT
-	TRBV5-5	few	TRBJ1-1	CASSFGNPVGTEAFF	TGTGCCAGCAGCTTCGGAAACCCGGTGGGCACTGAAGCTTTCTTT
TRBD1	TRBV27	many	TRBJ1-2	CASSPGQGAGYTF	TGTGCCAGCAGCCCCGGACAGGGCGCTGGCTACACCTTC
TRBD1	TRBV2	few	TRBJ2-1	CASSEDQGAGNEQFF	TGTGCCAGCAGTGAAGATCAGGGGGCCGGGAATGAGCAGTTCTTC
-	TRBV20-1	many	TRBJ1-1	CSGSGASRPNTEAFF	TGCAGTGGTAGTGGAGCCTCGCGACCGAACACTGAAGCTTTCTTT
TRBD1	TRBV5-6	many	TRBJ1-2	CASSLAQTGRYGYTF	TGTGCCAGCAGCTTGGCCCAGACAGGGAGGTATGGCTACACCTTC
-	TRBV9	many	TRBJ2-3	CASSVFGGESTDTQYF	TGTGCCAGCAGCGTATTCGGGGGCGAGAGCACAGATACGCAGTATTTT
TRBD2	TRBV2	many	TRBJ2-5	CASSASLAGQETQYF	TGTGCCAGCAGTGCGAGCCTAGCGGGGCAAGAGACCCAGTACTTC
TRBD2	TRBV20-1	many	TRBJ2-3	CSARSAGLREDTQYF	TGCAGTGCTAGGAGTGCGGGACTAAGGGAAGATACGCAGTATTTT
-	TRBV6-5	many	TRBJ1-1	CASSYSEGLNTEAFF	TGTGCCAGCAGTTACTCGGAGGGGCTGAACACTGAAGCTTTCTTT
TRBD2	TRBV29-1	many	TRBJ2-2	CSVGGLAGGPGELFF	TGCAGCGTCGGAGGACTAGCGGGGGGGCCCGGGGAGCTGTTTTTT
-	TRBV20-1	-	TRBJ1-6	CSARGTRGDSPLHF	TGCAGTGCTAGGGGGACAAGGGGGGATTCACCCCTCCACTTT
-	TRBV7-2	many	TRBJ2-3	CASSPRTATDTQYF	TGTGCCAGCAGCCCAAGGACGGCCACAGATACGCAGTATTTT
TRBD1	TRBV5-1	many	TRBJ2-7	CASSWGQGGTYEQYF	TGCGCCAGCAGCTGGGGACAGGGGGGAACCTACGAGCAGTACTTC
-	TRBV5-1	many	TRBJ1-1	CASSLMAGNTEAFF	TGCGCCAGCAGCTTGATGGCAGGGAACACTGAAGCTTTCTTT
-	TRBV7-2	many	TRBJ2-3	CASSTFGGGPGADTQYF	TGTGCCAGCAGTACGTTCGGGGGAGGTCCGGGGGCAGATACGCAGTATTTT
-	TRBV7-9	many	TRBJ2-5	CASSYSGVQETQYF	TGTGCCAGCAGCTACTCAGGGGTTCAAGAGACCCAGTACTTC
-	TRBV20-1	many	TRBJ2-3	CSARDLILPGGDTQYF	TGCAGTGCTAGAGATCTAATCCTACCGGGTGGAGATACGCAGTATTTT
-	TRBV18	many	TRBJ1-5	CASSPGVRGSNQPQHF	TGTGCCAGCTCACCGGGGGTACGGGGTAGCAATCAGCCCCAGCATTTT
-	TRBV3-1	medium-sized	TRBJ2-1	CASSHHYGGNEQFF	TGTGCCAGCAGCCATCATTACGGTGGGAATGAGCAGTTCTTC
-	TRBV4-1	many	TRBJ2-1	CASSQPTGNEQFF	TGCGCCAGCAGCCAGCCCACGGGGAATGAGCAGTTCTTC
-	TRBV7-2	-	TRBJ1-2	CASSLDRNYGDTF	TGTGCCAGCAGCTTAGACAGGAACTATGGCGACACCTTC
-	TRBV6-1	many	TRBJ1-1	CASSPRPDSRAEAFF	TGTGCCAGCAGTCCCCGGCCCGACTCCCGCGCTGAAGCTTTCTTT
-	TRBV5-1	few	TRBJ2-2	CASSLGILDPNTGELFF	TGCGCCAGCAGCTTGGGTATTCTGGATCCGAACACCGGGGAGCTGTTTTTT